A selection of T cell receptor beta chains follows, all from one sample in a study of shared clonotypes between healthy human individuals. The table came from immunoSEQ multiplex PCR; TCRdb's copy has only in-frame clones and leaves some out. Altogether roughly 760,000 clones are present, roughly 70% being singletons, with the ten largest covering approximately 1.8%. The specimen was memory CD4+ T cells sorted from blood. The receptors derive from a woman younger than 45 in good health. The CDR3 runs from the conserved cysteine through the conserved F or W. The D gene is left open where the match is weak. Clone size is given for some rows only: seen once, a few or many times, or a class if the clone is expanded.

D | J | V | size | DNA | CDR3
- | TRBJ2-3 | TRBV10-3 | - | TGTGCCACCAGGGGGGACAGAGGCACAGATACGCAGTATTTT | CATRGDRGTDTQYF
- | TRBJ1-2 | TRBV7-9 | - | TGTGCCAGCAGCTTACCAATAAGGGTAGGGTCCTATGGCTACACCTTC | CASSLPIRVGSYGYTF
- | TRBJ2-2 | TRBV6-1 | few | TGTGCCAGCAGTGGCGTTGGGACCTGGGGCACCGGGGAGCTGTTTTTT | CASSGVGTWGTGELFF
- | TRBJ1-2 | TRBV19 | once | TGTGCCAGTAGTATCTCCACGGACTATGGCTACACCTTC | CASSISTDYGYTF
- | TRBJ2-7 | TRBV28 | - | TGTGCCAGCACCCCCCGGCCAGGTTTCTACGAGCAGTACTTC | CASTPRPGFYEQYF
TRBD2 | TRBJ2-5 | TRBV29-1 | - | TGCAGCGGACGCGGGGGGCAAGAGACCCAGTACTTC | CSGRGGQETQYF
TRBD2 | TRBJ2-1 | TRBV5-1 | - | TGCGCCAGCAGCTCGGGAGGGACTAGCGGGAGACATGAGCAGTTCTTC | CASSSGGTSGRHEQFF
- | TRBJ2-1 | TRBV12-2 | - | TGTGCAAGTCGCTTCCCGGTCAGCTCCAATGAGCAGTTCTTC | CASRFPVSSNEQFF
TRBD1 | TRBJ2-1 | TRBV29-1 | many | TGCAGCGTTGATGGGACAGGGTCCCCGTTCTTC | CSVDGTGSPFF
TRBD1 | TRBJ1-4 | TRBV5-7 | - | TGTGCCAGCAGCCGACCGCGGGACAGGGGTAAAAAACTGTTTTTT | CASSRPRDRGKKLFF
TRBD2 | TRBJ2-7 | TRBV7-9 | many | TGTGCCAGCAGCAAACGCCGTGGACTAGCGGGAGAGGGCTACGAGCAGTACTTC | CASSKRRGLAGEGYEQYF
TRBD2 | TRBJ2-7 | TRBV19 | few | TGTGCCAGTAGTCGGGCGGGAGGGCTCTACGAGCAGTACTTC | CASSRAGGLYEQYF
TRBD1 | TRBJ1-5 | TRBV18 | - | TGTGCCAGCTCACCACAACAGGGGCATCAGCCCCAGCATTTT | CASSPQQGHQPQHF
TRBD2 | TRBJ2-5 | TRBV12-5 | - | TGTGCTAGTGGCCCAGATAGCGGGACAGAGACCCAGTACTTC | CASGPDSGTETQYF
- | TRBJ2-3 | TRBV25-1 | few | TGTGCCAGCAGTGACGCCCGACTGGCTAGCACAGATACGCAGTATTTT | CASSDARLASTDTQYF
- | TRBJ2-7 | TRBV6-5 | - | TGTGCCAGCAGTCCAGGGGTGGGGACCTACGAGCAGTACTTC | CASSPGVGTYEQYF
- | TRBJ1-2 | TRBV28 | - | TGTGCCAGCAGTTCCCTTGACAGGTCTAACTATGGCTACACCTTC | CASSSLDRSNYGYTF
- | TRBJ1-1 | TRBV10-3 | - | TGTGCCATCAGTGCCCCTAACACTGAAGCTTTCTTT | CAISAPNTEAFF
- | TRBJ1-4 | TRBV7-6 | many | TGTGCCAGCAGCCATACACGACAGTCTAATGAAAAACTGTTTTTT | CASSHTRQSNEKLFF
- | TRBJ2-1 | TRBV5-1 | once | TGCGCCAGCAGCCCAAAGACAGGTCCCAGCTCCTACAATGAGCAGTTCTTC | CASSPKTGPSSYNEQFF
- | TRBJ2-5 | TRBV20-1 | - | TGCAGTGCCCGGGACACCAAGACCCAGTACTTC | CSARDTKTQYF
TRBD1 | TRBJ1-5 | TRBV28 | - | TGTGCCAGCAGTTTATGGGGGACAGGGGACGCTTATCAGCCCCAGCATTTT | CASSLWGTGDAYQPQHF
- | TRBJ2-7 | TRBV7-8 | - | TGTGCCAGCAGCTCCTATAGCTACGAGCAGTACTTC | CASSSYSYEQYF
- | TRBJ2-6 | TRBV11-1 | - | TGTGCCAGCAGCTTAGAATTCGCTGGGGCCAACGTCCTGACTTTC | CASSLEFAGANVLTF
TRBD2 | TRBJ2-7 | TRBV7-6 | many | TGTGCCAGCAGCTTAAGGCCCGGGACTACTTACGAGCAGTACTTC | CASSLRPGTTYEQYF
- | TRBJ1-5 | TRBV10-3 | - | TGTGCCATCAGTGAGTTGTCGCCAGGTAGCAATCAGCCCCAGCATTTT | CAISELSPGSNQPQHF
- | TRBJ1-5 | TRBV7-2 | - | TGTGCCAGCAGCCTCTTTCAAAGTCGGAATAGCAATCAGCCCCAGCATTTT | CASSLFQSRNSNQPQHF
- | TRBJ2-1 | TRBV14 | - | TGTGCCACCCATAGGCCGCACAGCCTGCCCTACAATGAGCAGTTCTTC | CATHRPHSLPYNEQFF
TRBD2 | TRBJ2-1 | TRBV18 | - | TGTGCCAGCTCACCAAGGGGACTAGCGGGACAAAGCTCCTACAATGAGCAGTTCTTC | CASSPRGLAGQSSYNEQFF
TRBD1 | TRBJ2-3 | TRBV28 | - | TGTGCCAGCAGTCCGACAGGGGTCGTGATAGATACGCAGTATTTT | CASSPTGVVIDTQYF
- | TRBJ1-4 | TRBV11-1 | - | TGTGCCAGCAGCTTCCCGGGAGGGACAAGGGGTGAAAAACTGTTTTTT | CASSFPGGTRGEKLFF
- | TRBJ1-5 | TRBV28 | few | TGTGCCAGCAGTGTAGGGGGTGGGGGCAATCAGCCCCAGCATTTT | CASSVGGGGNQPQHF
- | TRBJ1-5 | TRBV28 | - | TGTGCCAGCACCTGGGGTGGGGGGCGTAATCAGCCCCAGCATTTT | CASTWGGGRNQPQHF
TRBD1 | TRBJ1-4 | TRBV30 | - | TGTGCCTGGGACAGGGGGAATGAAAAACTGTTTTTT | CAWDRGNEKLFF
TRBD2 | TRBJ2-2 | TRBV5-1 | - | TGCGCCAGCAGCTTACGGACTAGCGCGACAAACACCGGGGAGCTGTTTTTT | CASSLRTSATNTGELFF
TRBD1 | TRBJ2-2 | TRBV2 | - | TGTGCCAGCAGTGCAGACAGGGGCACCGGGGAGCTGTTTTTT | CASSADRGTGELFF
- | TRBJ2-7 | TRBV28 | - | TGTGCCAGCAGTTTCTCGGGCTCCTACGAGCAGTACTTC | CASSFSGSYEQYF
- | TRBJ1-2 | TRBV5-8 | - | TGTGCCAGCCAGCTTGGGACACGGACGCCTTATGGCTACACCTTC | CASQLGTRTPYGYTF
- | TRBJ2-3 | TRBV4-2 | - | TGTGCCAGCAGCCAAGCAGACAGCACAGATACGCAGTATTTT | CASSQADSTDTQYF
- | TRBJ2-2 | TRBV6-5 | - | TGTGCCAGCAGTTCGCTCACCGGGGAGCTGTTTTTT | CASSSLTGELFF
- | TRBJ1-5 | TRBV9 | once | TGTGCCAGCAGTCGGGAGGCGGGATCGCCCCAGCATTTT | CASSREAGSPQHF
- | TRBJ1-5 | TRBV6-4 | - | TGTGCCAGCAGTGACCGGCCCCATCGGCCCCAGCATTTT | CASSDRPHRPQHF
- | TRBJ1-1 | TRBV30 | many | TGTGCCTGTTCGCCCGGACGAGCCCGAACAGAAGCTTTCTTT | CACSPGRARTEAFF
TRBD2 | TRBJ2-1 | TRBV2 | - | TGTGCCAGCAGGGACCGACTCGGGACTACAAGTGGGTTCTTC | CASRDRLGTTSGFF
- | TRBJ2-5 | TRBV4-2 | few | TGTGCCAGCAGCCAAAATAGGGACGAGACCCAGTACTTC | CASSQNRDETQYF
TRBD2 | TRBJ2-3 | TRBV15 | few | TGTGCCACCAGCAGAGATCCCAGGGAGGGTTCAGATACGCAGTATTTT | CATSRDPREGSDTQYF
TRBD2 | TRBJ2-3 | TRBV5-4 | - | TGTGCCAGCAGATCCGCGGGGGGACTAGCGGGAGGGCCCGCAGATACGCAGTATTTT | CASRSAGGLAGGPADTQYF
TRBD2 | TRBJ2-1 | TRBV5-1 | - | TGCGCCAGCAGCCCAAGGACTAGCGGGAGTCGAAATGAGCAGTTCTTC | CASSPRTSGSRNEQFF
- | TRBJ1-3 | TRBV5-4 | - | TGTGCCAGCAGCTTGGGAGTTCCGAGCTCTGGAAACACCATATATTTT | CASSLGVPSSGNTIYF
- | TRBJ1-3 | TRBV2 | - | TGTGCCAGCAGTGAACAGGGGCCAAACTCTGGAAACACCATATATTTT | CASSEQGPNSGNTIYF